The clone carrying this T cell receptor beta chain was seen repeatedly, ten times or more. V was trimmed by 5 bases and J by 7 bases, leaving 17 bases between them. The CDR3 is 14 residues long. The sample belongs to a study of blood T cells in healthy people across ages. Together with a sample-barcoded 5' primer, a J-beta primer mix was included in a second PCR lasting roughly 6 to 12 cycles. TCRdb ran MiXCR on the 5' RACE reads and lists one entry per CDR3 protein. The data contain some 1.5 million distinct CDR3 sequences, 28% of them seen just once; the ten biggest clones take up 7.7%. The sample was blood. The source of this sequence is a woman between 25 and 40 years old in good health. The chain combines TRBV12-3 or TRBV12-4 with TRBJ1-2; no definite D call. CDR3 bases: TGTGCCAGCAGTATCCTGGCCGGAAGCGGTGGCTACACCTTC. It yields the protein CASSILAGSGGYTF.